These T cell receptor beta chains were read from a single sample in a study of beta chain features in type 1 diabetes. Using immunoSEQ multiplex PCR, the repertoire was profiled, and TCRdb retains in-frame clones only, with some absent. Of about 160,000 clones listed, roughly 8% were seen once; the top ten hold over 0.5%. Sample: central memory CD4+ T cells from blood. These receptors were taken from a woman younger than 35 with type 1 diabetes. Both conserved end residues are part of each CDR3. The D gene is left open where the match is weak. A row's size may be missing; if present it is once, few, many or a size class.

d_gene: TRBD2; j_gene: TRBJ2-5; v_gene: TRBV5-4; abundance: -; CDR3aa: CASSLGGRTSYQETQYF
d_gene: -; j_gene: TRBJ1-5; v_gene: TRBV10-3; abundance: few; CDR3aa: CAIRVGSDQPQHF
d_gene: TRBD2; j_gene: TRBJ2-2; v_gene: TRBV7-2; abundance: few; CDR3aa: CASSSHPTSGSTGELFF
d_gene: TRBD2; j_gene: TRBJ2-1; v_gene: TRBV5-1; abundance: few; CDR3aa: CASSLWPSGGYNEQFF
d_gene: -; j_gene: TRBJ2-4; v_gene: TRBV5-1; abundance: few; CDR3aa: CASSLDDRQLAKNIQYF
d_gene: TRBD2; j_gene: TRBJ2-7; v_gene: TRBV18; abundance: few; CDR3aa: CASSLSGTYEQYF
d_gene: -; j_gene: TRBJ2-1; v_gene: TRBV9; abundance: -; CDR3aa: CASSVTSGEYNEQFF
d_gene: -; j_gene: TRBJ2-2; v_gene: TRBV2; abundance: few; CDR3aa: CASSQKLNTGELFF
d_gene: TRBD1; j_gene: TRBJ2-7; v_gene: TRBV19; abundance: few; CDR3aa: CASTGQSSYEQYF
d_gene: -; j_gene: TRBJ1-5; v_gene: TRBV10-3; abundance: few; CDR3aa: CAIRGGERDQPQHF
d_gene: -; j_gene: TRBJ2-7; v_gene: TRBV14; abundance: few; CDR3aa: CASSLQTGREQYF
d_gene: TRBD2; j_gene: TRBJ2-3; v_gene: TRBV25-1; abundance: -; CDR3aa: CASSYLAGVSTDTQYF
d_gene: TRBD1; j_gene: TRBJ2-1; v_gene: TRBV9; abundance: few; CDR3aa: CASSAGQGARLPLFF
d_gene: -; j_gene: TRBJ2-7; v_gene: TRBV11-3; abundance: -; CDR3aa: CASSSYEWQYF
d_gene: -; j_gene: TRBJ2-3; v_gene: TRBV7-9; abundance: few; CDR3aa: CASSLAEAGEDTQYF
d_gene: -; j_gene: TRBJ1-5; v_gene: TRBV5-1; abundance: few; CDR3aa: CASSLVPDSSNQPQHF
d_gene: TRBD1; j_gene: TRBJ2-5; v_gene: TRBV10-3; abundance: -; CDR3aa: CAISDQGARGETQYF
d_gene: TRBD1; j_gene: TRBJ2-6; v_gene: TRBV4-3; abundance: few; CDR3aa: CASSHFGTGSGANVLTF
d_gene: -; j_gene: TRBJ2-5; v_gene: TRBV11-2; abundance: -; CDR3aa: CASSLGGKETQYF
d_gene: -; j_gene: TRBJ2-5; v_gene: TRBV5-1; abundance: -; CDR3aa: CASSSRSAGETQYF
d_gene: -; j_gene: -; v_gene: TRBV29-1; abundance: few; CDR3aa: CSVGTPEGYEQYF
d_gene: -; j_gene: TRBJ1-2; v_gene: TRBV28; abundance: few; CDR3aa: CASTLSSLGYGYTF